This is a list of T cell receptor beta chains from one sample in a study of cytomegalovirus exposure and HLA in healthy donors. The data were produced by immunoSEQ multiplex PCR, yet TCRdb's version contains in-frame clones alone and is incomplete. This repertoire shows approximately 100,000 clones, 87% found once; its top ten account for under 6.5%. Sequenced sample: PBMCs. The receptors shown here come from a man between 18 and 35 years old in good health and CMV-seropositive. CDR3s include the opening cysteine and the closing phenylalanine or tryptophan. D genes are given only for firm matches. Clone sizes are given selectively: once, few, many, or a class where the clone is expanded.

j_call d_call clone_size v_call cdr3_aa cdr3_nt
TRBJ2-3 TRBD2 . TRBV15 CATSRGTSGSTDTQYF TGTGCCACCAGCAGGGGGACTAGCGGGAGCACAGATACGCAGTATTTT
TRBJ2-3 . once TRBV5-4 CASSPGTSKDTQYF TGTGCCAGCAGCCCCGGCACTAGCAAAGATACGCAGTATTTT
TRBJ1-1 TRBD1 . TRBV7-8 CASSLVVIGPRGTEAFF TGTGCCAGCAGCTTAGTCGTAATAGGCCCCAGGGGGACTGAAGCTTTCTTT
TRBJ1-2 TRBD1 . TRBV10-3 CAISGGQRIHYGYTF TGTGCCATCAGTGGGGGACAGCGAATACACTATGGCTACACCTTC
TRBJ2-1 TRBD2 . TRBV4-2 CASSQDKSGGGNEQFF TGTGCCAGCAGCCAAGATAAAAGCGGGGGCGGCAATGAGCAGTTCTTC
TRBJ2-3 TRBD2 . TRBV4-2 CASSRQRGERSDTQYF TGTGCCAGCAGCCGCCAGCGGGGGGAGAGGTCAGATACGCAGTATTTT
TRBJ1-5 . . TRBV19 CASSIGHDYQPQHF TGTGCCAGTAGTATTGGACACGACTATCAGCCCCAGCATTTT
TRBJ1-6 TRBD1 few TRBV19 CASTLGGRLNSPLHF TGTGCCAGTACCCTAGGGGGCCGACTTAATTCACCCCTCCACTTT
TRBJ2-3 . . TRBV29-1 CSVVFFRVNGGTDTQYF TGCAGCGTTGTATTTTTTAGGGTTAATGGCGGGACAGATACGCAGTATTTT
TRBJ2-7 TRBD1 . TRBV7-2 CASSFAGTEFYEQYF TGTGCCAGCAGCTTTGCCGGGACAGAGTTCTACGAGCAGTACTTC
TRBJ2-7 TRBD1 . TRBV6-1 CASSVPGTGGDEQYF TGTGCCAGCAGTGTACCGGGGACAGGGGGAGACGAGCAGTACTTC
TRBJ2-7 . . TRBV15 CATSRHGQEGQYF TGTGCCACCAGCAGACATGGGCAGGAGGGGCAGTACTTC
TRBJ2-2 TRBD2 few TRBV5-4 CASRFTAGGMTGELFF TGTGCCAGCAGGTTTACAGCGGGAGGGATGACCGGGGAGCTGTTTTTT
TRBJ2-3 TRBD2 . TRBV10-3 CAVAGGYTSTDTQYF TGTGCCGTAGCGGGGGGCTACACTAGCACAGATACGCAGTATTTT
TRBJ2-3 . once TRBV6-5 CASSREGTRTDTQYF TGTGCCAGCAGTCGAGAGGGCACCCGCACAGATACGCAGTATTTT
TRBJ2-1 . . TRBV12-5 CASGLETVGNEQFF TGTGCTAGTGGTTTGGAAACAGTGGGCAATGAGCAGTTCTTC
TRBJ2-1 TRBD2 . TRBV5-1 CASSLVSGGDLEQFF TGCGCCAGCAGCTTGGTTAGCGGGGGGGACCTTGAGCAGTTCTTC
TRBJ2-2 . . TRBV10-1 CASSEGPWDTGELFF TGCGCCAGCAGTGAGGGGCCTTGGGACACCGGGGAGCTGTTTTTT
TRBJ2-5 TRBD2 once TRBV4-1 CASSPIFTSGGQETQYF TGCGCCAGCAGCCCGATTTTCACTAGCGGGGGCCAAGAGACCCAGTACTTC
TRBJ1-1 . . TRBV11-1 CASSPNSGLHTEAFF TGTGCCAGCAGCCCTAACTCAGGGTTGCACACTGAAGCTTTCTTT
TRBJ2-1 . . TRBV18 CASSPGGEQFF TGTGCCAGCTCCCCTGGGGGGGAGCAGTTCTTC
TRBJ1-1 . . TRBV7-9 CASSLPGGSTEAFF TGTGCCAGCAGTCTACCTGGGGGGAGCACTGAAGCTTTCTTT
TRBJ1-5 . . TRBV2 CASSENRVQPQHF TGTGCCAGCAGTGAAAACAGGGTCCAGCCCCAGCATTTT
TRBJ1-2 . . TRBV19 CASSISPLRQRNYGYTF TGTGCCAGTAGTATTAGCCCCCTACGACAGCGAAACTATGGCTACACCTTC
TRBJ2-5 . . TRBV7-3 CASSSRNNYRGLQETQYF TGTGCCAGCAGCTCGCGAAACAACTACCGGGGACTGCAAGAGACCCAGTACTTC
TRBJ2-4 . . TRBV19 CASSSLAERYF TGTGCCAGTAGTAGTCTGGCGGAGCGGTACTTC
TRBJ2-5 TRBD2 . TRBV6-6 CASSSRGVRPETQYF TGTGCCAGCAGCTCTCGGGGGGTCCGACCAGAGACCCAGTACTTC
TRBJ2-3 TRBD2 . TRBV19 CASSISGGPGDAQYF TGTGCCAGTAGTATTAGCGGGGGCCCTGGCGATGCGCAGTATTTT
TRBJ2-7 TRBD2 few TRBV9 CASSLGLADYEQYF TGTGCCAGCAGCTTGGGACTAGCGGACTACGAGCAGTACTTC
TRBJ2-7 TRBD2 once TRBV19 CASSAGLAGDYEQYF TGTGCCAGTAGCGCGGGACTAGCGGGAGATTACGAGCAGTACTTC
TRBJ2-7 TRBD1 once TRBV6-1 CASSDGTGWDEQYF TGTGCCAGCAGTGATGGGACAGGGTGGGACGAGCAGTACTTC
TRBJ1-2 TRBD1 . TRBV7-2 CASSTRTGRADGYTF TGTGCCAGCAGCACAAGGACAGGGCGGGCGGATGGCTACACCTTC
TRBJ1-1 . . TRBV28 CASSLSQGSSTEAFF TGTGCCAGCAGTTTATCTCAGGGTAGTAGCACTGAAGCTTTCTTT
TRBJ1-1 . . TRBV7-2 CASSLVAEVSNTEAFF TGTGCCAGCAGCTTAGTCGCAGAAGTGTCGAACACTGAAGCTTTCTTT
TRBJ1-1 TRBD1 . TRBV18 CASSPRDRENTEAFF TGTGCCAGCTCACCTCGGGACAGGGAGAACACTGAAGCTTTCTTT
TRBJ2-7 . few TRBV7-8 CASSLVREYEQYF TGTGCCAGCAGCTTAGTTCGCGAATACGAGCAGTACTTC
TRBJ2-1 TRBD2 . TRBV7-3 CASSPTSGRFSSEQFF TGTGCCAGCAGCCCCACTAGCGGGAGGTTCTCAAGTGAGCAGTTCTTC
TRBJ2-5 TRBD2 . TRBV7-2 CASSLSGSRETQYF TGTGCCAGCAGCCTGAGCGGGAGTAGAGAGACCCAGTACTTC
TRBJ2-2 . . TRBV27 CASSLSSGELFF TGTGCCAGCAGTTTATCGAGCGGGGAGCTGTTTTTT
TRBJ2-2 TRBD2 . TRBV5-6 CASSPGTSGLSGELFF TGTGCCAGCAGCCCCGGGACTAGCGGGTTGTCCGGGGAGCTGTTTTTT
TRBJ2-7 TRBD2 . TRBV7-9 CASSLDPQVQAGVYEQYF TGTGCCAGCAGCTTAGACCCTCAAGTACAAGCGGGAGTGTACGAGCAGTACTTC
TRBJ2-1 TRBD2 . TRBV27 CASSLSGLAGEGTYNEQFF TGTGCCAGCAGTTTATCGGGACTAGCGGGAGAGGGTACCTACAATGAGCAGTTCTTC
TRBJ1-4 TRBD1 once TRBV7-9 CASTGTEFEKLFF TGTGCCAGCACCGGGACAGAGTTTGAAAAACTGTTTTTT
TRBJ1-4 TRBD1 . TRBV2 CASSSSTGAHEKLFF TGTGCCAGTTCCTCCTCGACAGGGGCGCATGAAAAACTGTTTTTT
TRBJ2-5 TRBD2 . TRBV7-8 CASSLAVSGGLSRETQYF TGTGCCAGCAGCTTAGCGGTGTCGGGGGGACTATCGAGGGAGACCCAGTACTTC
TRBJ2-6 TRBD2 . TRBV15 CATSTRLAGDSGANVLTF TGTGCCACCAGCACGAGACTAGCGGGGGACTCTGGGGCCAACGTCCTGACTTTC
TRBJ2-7 TRBD2 many TRBV5-1 CASGNLGGEGSYEQYF TGCGCCAGCGGCAATCTAGGAGGGGAGGGCTCCTACGAGCAGTACTTC
TRBJ2-5 TRBD2 . TRBV18 CASSSLAGGHETQYF TGTGCCAGCTCATCCTTAGCGGGGGGGCACGAGACCCAGTACTTC
TRBJ1-3 TRBD1 . TRBV7-8 CASSGRQGLDTIYF TGTGCCAGCAGCGGAAGACAGGGTCTAGACACCATATATTTT
TRBJ1-5 . . TRBV10-3 CAISEFSQPQHF TGTGCCATCAGTGAGTTTAGTCAGCCCCAGCATTTT
TRBJ2-2 TRBD2 . TRBV19 CASSIHGRGTGELFF TGTGCCAGTAGTATTCACGGGAGGGGCACCGGGGAGCTGTTTTTT
TRBJ2-7 TRBD1 . TRBV7-3 CASSPGGPGYEQYF TGTGCCAGCAGCCCAGGGGGCCCTGGCTACGAGCAGTACTTC
TRBJ1-2 TRBD1 few TRBV6-5 CASSLTGGWDGYTF TGTGCCAGCAGCCTAACAGGGGGCTGGGATGGCTACACCTTC
TRBJ2-2 . few TRBV15 CATSFTGELFF TGTGCCACCAGTTTCACTGGGGAGCTGTTTTTT
TRBJ2-7 . . TRBV18 CASAAGHEQYF TGTGCCAGCGCCGCGGGACACGAGCAGTACTTC
TRBJ2-7 . . TRBV27 CASSSQESSYEQYF TGTGCCAGCAGTTCACAGGAAAGCTCCTACGAGCAGTACTTC